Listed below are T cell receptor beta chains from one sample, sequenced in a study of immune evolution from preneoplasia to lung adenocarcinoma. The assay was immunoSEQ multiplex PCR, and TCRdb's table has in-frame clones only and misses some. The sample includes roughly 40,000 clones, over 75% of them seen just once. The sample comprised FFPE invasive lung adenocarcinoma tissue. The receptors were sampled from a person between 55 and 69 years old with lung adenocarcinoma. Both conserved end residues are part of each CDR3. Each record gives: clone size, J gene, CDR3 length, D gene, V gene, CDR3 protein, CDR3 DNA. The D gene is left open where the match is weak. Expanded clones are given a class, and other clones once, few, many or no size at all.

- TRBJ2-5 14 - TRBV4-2 CASSQDRVSETQYF TGTGCCAGCAGCCAAGACAGGGTATCGGAGACCCAGTACTTC
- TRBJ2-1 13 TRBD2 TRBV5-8 CASSFPGGNEQFF TGTGCCAGCAGCTTTCCGGGGGGGAATGAGCAGTTCTTC
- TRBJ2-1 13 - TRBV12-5 CASGSWEWGEQFF TGTGCTAGTGGATCTTGGGAGTGGGGTGAGCAGTTCTTC
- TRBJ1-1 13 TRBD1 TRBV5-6 CASSLGQGALAFF TGTGCCAGCAGCTTGGGACAGGGGGCGTTAGCTTTCTTT
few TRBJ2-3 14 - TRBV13 CASSRRDGTDTQYF TGTGCCAGCAGCCGTCGGGACGGCACAGATACGCAGTATTTT
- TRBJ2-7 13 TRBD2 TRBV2 CASVFSAGDEQYF TGTGCCAGCGTCTTTTCTGCGGGAGACGAGCAGTACTTC
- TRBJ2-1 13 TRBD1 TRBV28 CASTGTVYNEQFF TGTGCCAGCACTGGGACAGTCTACAATGAGCAGTTCTTC
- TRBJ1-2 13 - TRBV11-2 CASSLDIYYGYTF TGTGCCAGCAGCTTAGACATCTACTATGGCTACACCTTC
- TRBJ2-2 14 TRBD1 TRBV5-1 CASSDTGGTGELFF TGCGCCAGCAGCGACACAGGGGGTACCGGGGAGCTGTTTTTT
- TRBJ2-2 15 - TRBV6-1 CASILGPANTGELFF TGTGCCAGCATCCTAGGACCCGCGAACACCGGGGAGCTGTTTTTT
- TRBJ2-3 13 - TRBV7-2 CASSLNTQDTQYF TGTGCCAGCAGCTTAAATACACAGGATACGCAGTATTTT
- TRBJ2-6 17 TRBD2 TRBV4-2 CASSQDWGGSGANVLTF TGTGCCAGCAGCCAAGATTGGGGGGGCTCTGGGGCCAACGTCCTGACTTTC
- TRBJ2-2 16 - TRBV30 CAWSRPGTENTGELFF TGTGCCTGGAGTCGGCCCGGGACGGAGAACACCGGGGAGCTGTTTTTT
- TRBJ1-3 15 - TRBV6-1 CASSVQIYSGNTIYF TGTGCCAGCAGTGTTCAGATTTACTCTGGAAACACCATATATTTT
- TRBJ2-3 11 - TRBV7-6 CASSSTDTQYF TGTGCCAGCAGCTCCACAGATACGCAGTATTTT
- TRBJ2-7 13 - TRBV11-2 CASSLAGTYEQYF TGTGCCAGCAGCTTAGCTGGAACCTACGAGCAGTACTTC
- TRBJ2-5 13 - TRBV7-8 CASSLAVQETQYF TGTGCCAGCAGCTTAGCCGTACAAGAGACCCAGTACTTC
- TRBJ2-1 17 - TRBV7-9 CASSLGSRRNSYNEQFF TGTGCCAGCAGCTTAGGGTCCCGGAGGAACTCCTACAATGAGCAGTTCTTC
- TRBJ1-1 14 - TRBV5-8 CASSLEGGWTEAFF TGTGCCAGCAGCTTGGAGGGGGGGTGGACTGAAGCTTTCTTT
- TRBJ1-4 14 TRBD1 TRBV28 CASLAGTGRRKLFF TGTGCCAGCCTAGCCGGGACAGGAAGGAGAAAACTGTTTTTT
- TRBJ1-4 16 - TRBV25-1 CASSEYRGLSNEKLFF TGTGCCAGCAGTGAATATAGAGGTCTCTCTAATGAAAAACTGTTTTTT
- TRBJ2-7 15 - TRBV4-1 CASSQGTGSSYEQYF TGCGCCAGCAGCCAAGGTACTGGGAGCTCCTACGAGCAGTACTTC
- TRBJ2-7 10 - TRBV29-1 CSVAEAEQYF TGCAGCGTTGCGGAGGCCGAGCAGTACTTC
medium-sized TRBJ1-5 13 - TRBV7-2 CASSTDQGLPQHF TGTGCCAGCAGCACCGACCAGGGGTTGCCCCAGCATTTT
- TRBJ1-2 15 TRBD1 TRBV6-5 CASRNKGQGDYGYTF TGTGCCAGCAGAAACAAGGGACAGGGGGACTATGGCTACACCTTC
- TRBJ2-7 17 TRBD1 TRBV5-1 CASSFGPTGTGNYEQYF TGCGCCAGCAGCTTTGGTCCGACCGGGACAGGGAACTACGAGCAGTACTTC
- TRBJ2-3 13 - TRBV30 CAWSPSGRRTQYF TGTGCCTGGAGTCCCTCGGGACGCCGGACGCAGTATTTT
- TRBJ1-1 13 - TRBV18 CASSPISNTEAFF TGTGCCAGCTCACCTATATCGAACACTGAAGCTTTCTTT
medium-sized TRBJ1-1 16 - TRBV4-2 CASSQEGRGVRPEAFF TGTGCCAGCAGCCAAGAGGGCAGGGGTGTTCGTCCTGAAGCTTTCTTT
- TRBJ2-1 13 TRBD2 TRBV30 CAWSWGGSYEQFF TGTGCCTGGAGCTGGGGCGGGAGCTATGAGCAGTTCTTC
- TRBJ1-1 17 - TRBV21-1 CASSNFSGQGMNTEAFF TGTGCCAGCAGCAATTTCTCGGGACAGGGAATGAACACTGAAGCTTTCTTT
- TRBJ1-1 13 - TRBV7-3 CASSPPANTEAFF TGTGCCAGCAGCCCTCCGGCGAACACTGAAGCTTTCTTT
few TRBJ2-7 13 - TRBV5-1 CASSPGSFGEQYF TGCGCCAGCAGCCCGGGATCTTTCGGCGAGCAGTACTTC
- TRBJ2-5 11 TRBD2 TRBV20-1 CSALGRDQQYF TGCAGTGCTCTTGGGAGGGATCAGCAGTACTTC
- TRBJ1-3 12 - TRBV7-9 CASSLRGNTIYF TGTGCCAGCAGCTTACGCGGAAACACCATATATTTT
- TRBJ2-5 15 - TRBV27 CASSSKPVFGETQYF TGTGCCAGCAGCTCCAAACCCGTGTTTGGGGAGACCCAGTACTTC
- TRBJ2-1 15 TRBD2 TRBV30 CASSSSLAGNNEQFF TGTGCCTCGTCCTCGAGCCTAGCGGGTAACAATGAGCAGTTCTTC
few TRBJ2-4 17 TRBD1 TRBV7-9 CASSLTGGPLAKNIQYF TGTGCCAGCAGCTTAACAGGGGGCCCTTTAGCCAAAAACATTCAGTACTTC
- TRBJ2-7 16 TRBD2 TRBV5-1 CASSRTTAGTGGEQYF TGCGCCAGCAGCCGGACGACCGCGGGCACGGGGGGCGAGCAGTACTTC
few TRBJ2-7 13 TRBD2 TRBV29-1 CSVGGGERYEQYF TGCAGCGTTGGGGGGGGTGAGCGGTACGAGCAGTACTTC
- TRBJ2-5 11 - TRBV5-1 CASRLEETQYF TGCGCCAGCAGACTAGAGGAGACCCAGTACTTC
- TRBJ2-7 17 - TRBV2 CASSEAQDHSDFYEQYF TGTGCCAGCAGTGAAGCTCAGGACCACTCCGATTTCTACGAGCAGTACTTC
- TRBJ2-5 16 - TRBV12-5 CASGSGKEGTRETQYF TGTGCTAGTGGCTCAGGGAAGGAAGGGACGAGAGAGACCCAGTACTTC
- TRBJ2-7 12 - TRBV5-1 CASSLDTYEQYF TGCGCCAGCAGTTTGGACACCTACGAGCAGTACTTC
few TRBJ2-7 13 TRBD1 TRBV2 CASSRQGANEQYF TGTGCCAGCTCTCGACAGGGGGCCAACGAGCAGTACTTC
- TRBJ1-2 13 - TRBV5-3 CARSYSGSWGYTF TGTGCCAGAAGCTACAGCGGGAGTTGGGGCTACACCTTC
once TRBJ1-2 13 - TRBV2 CASSWDGVYGYTF TGTGCCAGCAGTTGGGACGGAGTCTATGGCTACACCTTC
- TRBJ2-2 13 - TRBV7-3 CASSPMNTGELFF TGTGCCAGCAGCCCGATGAACACCGGGGAGCTGTTTTTT
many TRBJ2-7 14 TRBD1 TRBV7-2 CASSLGTGRKEQYF TGTGCCAGCAGCTTGGGGACAGGGAGGAAAGAGCAGTACTTC
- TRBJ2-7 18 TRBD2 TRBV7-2 CASSLIGTSGVTYYEQYF TGTGCCAGCAGCCTAATCGGGACTAGCGGGGTCACCTACTACGAGCAGTACTTC
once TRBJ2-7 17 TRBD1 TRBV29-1 CSVEDPGQGATSYEQYF TGCAGCGTTGAAGATCCGGGACAGGGGGCAACATCCTACGAGCAGTACTTC
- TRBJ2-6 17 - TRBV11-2 CASSFLAPISGANVLTF TGTGCCAGCAGCTTCCTTGCACCGATCTCTGGGGCCAACGTCCTGACTTTC
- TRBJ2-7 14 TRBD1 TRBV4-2 CASSQPGQGPEQYF TGTGCCAGCAGCCAGCCGGGACAGGGACCCGAGCAGTACTTC
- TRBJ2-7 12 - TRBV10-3 CAISGRDREQYF TGTGCCATCAGTGGACGAGACCGTGAGCAGTACTTC
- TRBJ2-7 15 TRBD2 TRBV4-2 CASSQWSGRGDEQYF TGTGCCAGCAGCCAGTGGAGCGGCCGGGGGGACGAGCAGTACTTC
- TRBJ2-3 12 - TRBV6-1 CASSELSDTQYF TGTGCCAGCAGTGAATTGTCAGATACGCAGTATTTT
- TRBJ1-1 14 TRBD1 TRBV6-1 CASSEGRGPYEAFF TGTGCCAGCAGTGAAGGCAGGGGGCCGTATGAAGCTTTCTTT
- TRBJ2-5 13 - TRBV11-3 CASSFGTSETQYF TGTGCCAGCAGCTTTGGGACTTCTGAGACCCAGTACTTC
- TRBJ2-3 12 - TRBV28 CASSLNTDTQYF TGTGCCAGCAGTTTAAACACAGATACGCAGTATTTT
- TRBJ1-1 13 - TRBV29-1 CSVDPGMNTEAFF TGCAGCGTTGATCCCGGTATGAACACTGAAGCTTTCTTT